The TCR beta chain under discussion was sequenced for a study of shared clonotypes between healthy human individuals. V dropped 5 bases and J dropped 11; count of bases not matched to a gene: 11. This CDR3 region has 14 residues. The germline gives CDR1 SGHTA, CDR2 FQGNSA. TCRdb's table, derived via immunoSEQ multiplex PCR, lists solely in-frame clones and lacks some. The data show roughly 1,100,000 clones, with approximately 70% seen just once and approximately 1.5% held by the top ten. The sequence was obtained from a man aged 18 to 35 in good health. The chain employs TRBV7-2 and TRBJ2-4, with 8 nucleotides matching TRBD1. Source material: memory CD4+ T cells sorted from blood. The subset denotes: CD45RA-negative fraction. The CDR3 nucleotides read TGTGCCAGCAGCGCTGGACAGGGCTCCGACCTTCAGTACTTC. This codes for CASSAGQGSDLQYF.